Below, 32 T cell receptor beta chains from the same sample are listed, as sequenced in a study of circulating and synovial CD4+ cells in juvenile arthritis. Some clones are missing from TCRdb's copy, which holds only in-frame ones; the method was immunoSEQ multiplex PCR. Of some 16,000 clones in the sample, approximately 90% were seen once. Sequenced: CD4+ T cells from blood. These receptors all stem from a human donor with juvenile idiopathic arthritis.

This rearrangement joins TRBV6-1 to TRBJ1-2; D is unresolved. Germline assignment: CDR1 MNHNS and CDR2 SASEGT. The length of the CDR3 is 13 residues. With 9 bases removed from V and 3 bases from J, the gap between germline ends came to 14 bases. CDR3 in amino acids: CASSEGMHYGYTF. For the CDR3, the DNA is TGTGCCAGTTCTGAGGGTATGCACTATGGCTACACCTTC.

The sample holds a few counts of this clone. The J gene is TRBJ1-3, the V gene TRBV6-6; possible D gene TRBD1, 5 bases. The V end lost 11 bases, the J end lost 4 bases, and 15 bases lay between the germline ends. The CDR3 loop spans 13 amino acids. Germline V gene sequence: CDR1 MNHNY, CDR2 SVGAGI (reference sequence). CDR3 DNA: TGTGCCTCAGGAGGGGCAGGGGGAAACACCATATATTTT. The encoded protein is CASGGAGGNTIYF.

The chain combines TRBV27 with TRBJ2-1; 14 nucleotides agree with TRBD2. The germline CDR1 and CDR2 sequences are MNHEY and SMNVEV (reference sequence). CDR3 length: 15 residues. V was clipped by 5 bases and J by 10 bases; unmatched bases: 7. CDR3 DNA sequence: TGTGCCAGCAGTGCCCCGGGACTAGCGGGAGTAGAGCAGTTCTTC. It specifies CASSAPGLAGVEQFF.

The chain has TRBV11-2 and TRBJ1-1; D is possibly TRBD1 (5 bases). V dropped 2 bases and J dropped 7 bases, with 11 bases sitting between them. Germline V gives CDR1 SGHAT, CDR2 FQNNGV. This CDR3 contains 13 residues. In DNA, the CDR3 is TGTGCCAGCAGCTTAAACTGGGGCGGTGAAGCTTTCTTT. Residues: CASSLNWGGEAFF.

The gene calls are TRBV12-5 and TRBJ2-2; 8 bases agree with TRBD2. CDR3 length equals 16 residues. Germline CDR1 is LGHNT and CDR2 is FRNRAP. With V trimmed by 7 bases and J by 6 bases, 13 bases remained unmatched. The chain's CDR3 is CASASHRGGEPGELFF. The CDR3 nucleotides read TGTGCTAGTGCCTCTCATCGGGGGGGGGAACCCGGGGAGCTGTTTTTT.

The rearrangement links TRBV2 to TRBJ2-5; weak D call: TRBD2 (6 bases). The J call may be mistaken, given a closer DNA end match to TRBJ2-7. CDR1 and CDR2 from the germline V gene are SNHLY and FYNNEI. The CDR3 length is 14 residues. CDR3 in amino acids: CASSEEGPGDEQYF. CDR3 DNA sequence: TGTGCCAGCAGTGAAGAAGGGCCGGGGGACGAGCAGTACTTC.

The rearrangement uses TRBV7-2 and TRBJ1-1; tentative D call: TRBD1 (6 bases). CDR3 length: 15 amino acids. V was shortened by 3 bases and J by 1 base, with 12 bases between the two germline ends. Germline V gene sequence: CDR1 SGHTA, CDR2 FQGNSA. CDR3 sequence: CASSFGGATNTEAFF. The CDR3 coding sequence is TGTGCCAGCAGCTTTGGGGGGGCTACGAACACTGAAGCTTTCTTT. Using reference TRBV7-2 and TRBJ1-1 for the parts outside the CDR3, the full variable domain is GAGVSQSPSNKVTEKGKDVELRCDPISGHTALYWYRQSLGQGLEFLIYFQGNSAPDKSGLPSDRFSAERTGGSVSTLTIQRTQQEDSAVYLCASSFGGATNTEAFFGQGTRLTVV.

This clone was picked up one time. The V call is TRBV7-9, the J call TRBJ1-4; a possible D gene is TRBD1 (6 bases). The CDR3 is made up of 16 amino acids. The germline gives CDR1 SEHNR, CDR2 FQNEAQ (reference sequence). V lost 0 bases, J lost 3 bases, and 11 bases lay in between. Here the CDR3 reads CASSLALKGANEKLFF. DNA of the CDR3: TGTGCCAGCAGCTTAGCGCTGAAGGGGGCTAATGAAAAACTGTTTTTT.

This clone was seen a single time. The V and J genes are TRBV4-3 and TRBJ2-3; D call uncertain. V was pared by 3 bases and J by 7 bases, with 20 bases between. The length of the CDR3 is 16 residues. The germline V gene has CDR1 LGHNA and CDR2 YSLEER. In DNA, the CDR3 is TGCGCCAGCAGCCATGATTGGTCCGTTTCCACTAATACGCAGTATTTT. It translates to CASSHDWSVSTNTQYF.

V usage is TRBV18 and J usage is TRBJ2-5; possibly TRBD1 for D (7 bases). V was shortened by 3 bases and J by 0 bases, with 14 bases between the two germline ends. Per the germline V gene, CDR1 is KGHSH and CDR2 is LQKENI. The CDR3 has 16 residues. CDR3 DNA sequence: TGTGCCAGCTCACCGGCAGGGGGGCAGTACCAAGAGACCCAGTACTTC. The encoded protein is CASSPAGGQYQETQYF.

V usage is TRBV28 and J usage is TRBJ2-5, with a tentative D call TRBD2 (5 bases). This CDR3 spans 14 amino acids. The V gene lost 5 bases and the J gene lost 5 bases, with 15 bases spanning the gap. Germline lookup yields CDR1 MDHEN and CDR2 SYDVKM. The CDR3 DNA sequence: TGTGCCAGCAGTGCCCCGGGGTTGGGGGAGACCCAGTACTTC. Its translation: CASSAPGLGETQYF.

This chain joins TRBV7-2 and TRBJ1-1; a weak D match, TRBD1 (6 bases). This CDR3 contains 13 residues. The germline V gene encodes CDR1 SGHTA and CDR2 FQGNSA. V was clipped by 5 bases and J by 3 bases, with 10 bases between them. CDR3 in DNA: TGTGCCAGCAGCCTACAGGGTTACACTGAAGCTTTCTTT. Its translation: CASSLQGYTEAFF. Looking up the rest from reference TRBV7-2 and TRBJ1-1 gives the full variable domain: GAGVSQSPSNKVTEKGKDVELRCDPISGHTALYWYRQSLGQGLEFLIYFQGNSAPDKSGLPSDRFSAERTGGSVSTLTIQRTQQEDSAVYLCASSLQGYTEAFFGQGTRLTVV.

This chain's CDR3 is CASSIVSDQETQYF. CDR3 nucleotides: TGTGCCAGTAGTATCGTCTCGGACCAAGAGACCCAGTACTTC. The chain has TRBV19 and TRBJ2-5; D ambiguous. This CDR3 spans 14 amino acids. Trimming took off 3 bases at V and 0 bases at J, with 8 bases between the two ends. Germline V lookup: CDR1 LNHDA, CDR2 SQIVND (reference sequence).

The J gene is TRBJ1-1, the V gene TRBV29-1; D possibly corresponds to TRBD1 (5 bases). This CDR3 contains 14 residues. The V end was cut by 6 bases, the J end by 0 bases, with 14 bases between. Germline values: CDR1 SQVTM, CDR2 ANQGSEA. CDR3 sequence reads: CSVKRTNLNTEAFF. In DNA form, the CDR3 reads TGCAGCGTCAAAAGGACAAACCTGAACACTGAAGCTTTCTTT.

This CDR3 reads CASSAHRDSYEQYF. The CDR3 region has the DNA TGTGCCAGCAGCGCCCACAGGGATTCCTACGAGCAGTACTTC. V is TRBV7-2 and J is TRBJ2-7, with D maybe TRBD1 (6 bases). CDR1 and CDR2 from the germline V gene are SGHTA and FQGNSA. The CDR3 covers 14 residues. Trimming shortened V by 5 bases and J by 1 base, and 12 bases separated the two germline ends.

In this sample, this clone turned up once. The V call is TRBV27, the J call TRBJ1-2, with D perhaps matching TRBD1 (5 bases). V was cut by 6 bases and J by 2 bases, with 13 bases left in between. CDR3 length: 14 residues. The germline V gene encodes CDR1 MNHEY and CDR2 SMNVEV (reference sequence). CDR3 residues: CASSPRAGNYGYTF. CDR3 in DNA: TGTGCCAGCAGCCCCCGGGCAGGGAACTATGGCTACACCTTC.

The chain couples TRBV27 to TRBJ2-1, with D perhaps TRBD1 (5 bases). CDR3 size: 14 residues. Germline V gene lookup returns CDR1 MNHEY and CDR2 SMNVEV (reference sequence). Trimming pared 0 bases from V and 6 bases from J, leaving 9 bases between. CDR3 residues: CASSLSREPNEQFF. CDR3 sequence (DNA): TGTGCCAGCAGTTTATCCAGGGAACCCAATGAGCAGTTCTTC.

The J gene is TRBJ1-4, the V gene TRBV18, with a possible D match to TRBD1 (5 bases). V was shortened by 3 bases and J by 8 bases, with 10 bases between the two germline ends. CDR1 KGHSH and CDR2 LQKENI come from the germline V gene. CDR3 length equals 13 residues. The CDR3 region has the DNA TGTGCCAGCTCACCGACAGTTTCCGAAAAACTGTTTTTT. Protein: CASSPTVSEKLFF. The variable domain in full, completed from reference TRBV18 and TRBJ1-4, reads NAGVMQNPRHLVRRRGQEARLRCSPMKGHSHVYWYRQLPEEGLKFMVYLQKENIIDESGMPKERFSAEFPKEGPSILRIQQVVRGDSAAYFCASSPTVSEKLFFGSGTQLSVL.

CDR3 loop: CASSMGLGQSRAGEKLFF. CDR3 bases: TGTGCCAGTAGTATGGGATTGGGACAGTCCCGCGCGGGTGAAAAACTGTTTTTT. The J gene is TRBJ1-4, the V gene TRBV19; 7 bases line up with TRBD1. Germline V CDR1 and CDR2: LNHDA, SQIVND (reference sequence). The CDR3 is 18 amino acids. Trimming removed 3 bases from V and 7 bases from J; junction bases left unmatched: 17.

The chain is built from TRBV11-3 and TRBJ2-2, with 9 bases matching TRBD2. V shed 6 bases, J shed 2 bases, and the junction held 19 bases outside the gene matches. The CDR3 totals 20 residues. Germline V CDR1 and CDR2: SGHNT, YENEEA. The CDR3 DNA sequence: TGTGCCAGCAGTTCAATCCCCACGGAAGCGGGAGGATTCAACACCGGGGAGCTGTTTTTT. Amino acid sequence: CASSSIPTEAGGFNTGELFF.

The chain employs TRBV27 and TRBJ2-5; D unclear. The germline V gene has CDR1 MNHEY and CDR2 SMNVEV (reference sequence). The CDR3 has 15 residues. V lost 6 bases and J 11 bases, leaving 25 bases between the germline ends. The CDR3 DNA is TGTGCCAGCAGGTTACACAGATCGTTTACCTTACAGCAGTACTTC. It codes for CASRLHRSFTLQQYF.

The genes are TRBV4-1 and TRBJ2-1; D not resolved. Germline assignment: CDR1 MGHRA and CDR2 YSYEKL. Trimming removed 0 bases at V and 4 bases at J, with 7 bases between. CDR3 size: 14 residues. The CDR3 DNA reads TGCGCCAGCAGCCAAGATTGGCTTTACAATGAGCAGTTCTTC. Amino acid sequence: CASSQDWLYNEQFF.

The genes are TRBV7-9 and TRBJ1-2, with a weak D call TRBD1 (6 bases). The CDR3 length is 14 residues. Germline-derived CDR1 and CDR2 are SEHNR and FQNEAQ (reference sequence). V gave up 7 bases and J gave up 3 bases, with 15 bases separating them. The CDR3 spells CASTRSQGHYGYTF. CDR3 nucleotides: TGTGCCAGCACCCGAAGTCAGGGGCACTATGGCTACACCTTC.

This sequence joins TRBV7-7 and TRBJ1-1; the D is unclear. The CDR3 sequence is 13 residues long. Germline CDR1 SSHAT, CDR2 FNYEAQ (reference sequence). The germline V and J ends were trimmed by 1 base and 2 bases, with 5 bases remaining between them. The CDR3 bases are TGTGCCAGCAGCTTAGGGAGCAACACTGAAGCTTTCTTT. Amino acids: CASSLGSNTEAFF.

The chain links TRBV30 to TRBJ2-2; D perhaps matches TRBD1 (6 bases). The CDR3 is 13 amino acids. V was clipped by 2 bases and J by 7 bases, with 11 bases between them. Germline values: CDR1 GTSNPN, CDR2 SVGIG (reference sequence). The CDR3: CAWSRRGNGELFF. The CDR3 DNA sequence: TGTGCCTGGAGTCGCAGGGGAAACGGGGAGCTGTTTTTT.

The rearrangement links TRBV5-6 to TRBJ1-1; D is perhaps TRBD1 (6 bases). Germline V lookup: CDR1 SGHDT, CDR2 YYEEEE. V lost 1 base and J 0 bases, leaving 16 bases between the germline ends. The CDR3 loop spans 17 amino acids. Written as DNA, the CDR3 is TGTGCCAGCAGCTTGTATAGGGACAACTTCATGAACACTGAAGCTTTCTTT. Protein: CASSLYRDNFMNTEAFF.

The rearrangement joins TRBV29-1 to TRBJ2-1; no reliable D call. This CDR3 contains 11 residues. Trimming left V 4 bases short and J 9 bases short, with 10 bases between. Germline CDR1 reads SQVTM; CDR2 reads ANQGSEA. CDR3 sequence (DNA): TGCAGCGTTGGGGCAGGCAGTGAGCAGTTCTTC. It encodes CSVGAGSEQFF.

J is TRBJ2-4 and V is TRBV18; the D is unclear. Germline lookup yields CDR1 KGHSH and CDR2 LQKENI. V was pared by 3 bases and J by 0 bases, with 9 bases between. This CDR3 spans 15 amino acids. The CDR3 spells CASSPRSIAKNIQYF. DNA for the CDR3: TGTGCCAGCTCACCCCGGTCCATAGCCAAAAACATTCAGTACTTC.

The chain joins TRBV7-8 to TRBJ1-1, with a possible D match to TRBD1 (6 bases). Trimming stripped 5 bases from V and 5 bases from J, with 15 bases between. The CDR3 consists of 14 residues. Germline V CDR1 and CDR2: SGHVS, FQNEAQ. CDR3: CASSPTVQGTEAFF. The CDR3, as DNA: TGTGCCAGCAGCCCCACCGTGCAGGGGACTGAAGCTTTCTTT.

The chain links TRBV4-3 to TRBJ1-2; a possible D gene is TRBD1 (5 bases). CDR3 size: 15 residues. V lost 2 bases and J 7 bases, leaving 17 bases between the germline ends. Germline-derived CDR1 and CDR2 are LGHNA and YSLEER. CDR3 nucleotide sequence: TGCGCCAGCAGCCAATCCTATTATGACAGACCTGGCTACACCTTC. Its translation: CASSQSYYDRPGYTF.

As for this clone: Different DNA sequences within this sample yield the same CDR3. This chain links TRBV15 with TRBJ1-2; D gene unclear. The CDR3 covers 14 residues. Germline assignment: CDR1 LNHNV and CDR2 YYDKDF (reference sequence). The germline V and J ends were trimmed by 0 bases and 1 base, with 6 bases remaining between them. The CDR3 region has the DNA TGTGCCACCAGCAGAGACCGGGGTAACTATGGCTACACCTTC. This gives the protein CATSRDRGNYGYTF.

The rearrangement joins TRBV7-2 to TRBJ2-5; 14 bases are shared with TRBD2. This CDR3 is built from 17 residues. The V and J ends lost 5 bases and 3 bases, in that order; junction bases with no gene match: 8. Germline assignment: CDR1 SGHTA and CDR2 FQGNSA. The CDR3 sequence is CASSRGLAGGGKETQYF. DNA of the CDR3: TGTGCCAGCAGCCGAGGACTAGCGGGGGGAGGGAAAGAGACCCAGTACTTC. Using reference TRBV7-2 and TRBJ2-5 for the parts outside the CDR3, the full variable domain is GAGVSQSPSNKVTEKGKDVELRCDPISGHTALYWYRQSLGQGLEFLIYFQGNSAPDKSGLPSDRFSAERTGGSVSTLTIQRTQQEDSAVYLCASSRGLAGGGKETQYFGPGTRLLVL.